This T cell receptor beta chain was identified during a study of T cells in narcolepsy. Clones were read by immunoSEQ multiplex PCR, and TCRdb kept only the in-frame ones, dropping some. The sample has 35,000 to 40,000 clones; around 82% are singletons. On this clone itself: Its antigen remains unidentified.

This CDR3 is built from 13 residues. CDR1 is MNHNS, CDR2 SASEGT, per germline. Trimming removed 6 bases from V and 1 base from J; junction bases left unmatched: 2. Study findings and constraints: Same-patient CSF and blood CD4+ T cell clonotypes included HCRT-specific and TRIB2-specific autoreactive ones.

The sequence came from a human donor with narcolepsy. This rearrangement joins TRBV6-1 to TRBJ1-2; 7 positions agree with TRBD1. Material for sequencing was CD45RA- memory CD4+ T cells from PBMCs. CDR3 nucleotide sequence: TGTGCCAGCAGGACAGGGTATAACTATGGCTACACCTTC. Translated, it gives CASRTGYNYGYTF.